The table lists the clone carrying this T cell receptor beta chain with many counts. The antigen remains unidentified. Conversion of TCR transcripts into cDNA relied on 5'RACE template switching, which added a universal primer site and UMIs. One entry per CDR3 protein, called by TCRdb with MiXCR from the 5' RACE reads. The sample lists some 300,000 distinct CDR3 sequences; about 3.5% were seen once. The data belong to a study of T cells after yellow fever vaccination. General study points: From the bulk population, abundant clonotypes could contaminate and appear within FACS-sorted repertoires. The CD4 and CD8 compartments had a small share of their clonotypes in common.

Trimming took off 2 bases at V and 4 bases at J, with 15 bases between the two ends. The CDR3 is 14 residues long. Germline lookup yields CDR1 DFQATT and CDR2 SNEGSKA (reference sequence). The starting material was PBMCs, obtained on the day of the yellow fever booster vaccination. This sequence was found in a man younger than 30 who received the YFV17D yellow fever vaccine. V usage is TRBV20-1 and J usage is TRBJ2-7; D might be TRBD2 (6 bases). In DNA form, the CDR3 reads TGCAGTGCTAGAAAAGGAGGGGCGACTTACGAGCAGTACGTC. This translates into CSARKGGATYEQYV.